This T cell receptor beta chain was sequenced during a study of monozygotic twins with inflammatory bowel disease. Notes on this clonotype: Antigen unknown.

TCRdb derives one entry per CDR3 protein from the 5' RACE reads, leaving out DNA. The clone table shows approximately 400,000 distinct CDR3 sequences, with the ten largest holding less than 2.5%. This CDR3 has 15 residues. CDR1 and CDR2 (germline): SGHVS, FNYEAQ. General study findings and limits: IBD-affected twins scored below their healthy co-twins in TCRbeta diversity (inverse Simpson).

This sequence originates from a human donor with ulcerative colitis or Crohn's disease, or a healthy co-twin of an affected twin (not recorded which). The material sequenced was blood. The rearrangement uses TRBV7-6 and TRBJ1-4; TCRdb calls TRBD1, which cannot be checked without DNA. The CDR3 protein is CASSPRGWANEELFF.